Many counts were recorded for the clone carrying this T cell receptor (beta chain). TCRdb fed the RT-PCR reads into MiXCR, producing one record per CDR3 protein. This sample has around 700,000 distinct CDR3 sequences, with 12% to 15% found just once. This CDR3 has 13 amino acids. Trimming took 3 bases from V and 3 from J, leaving 8 bases between them. Germline CDR1 reads KGHSH; CDR2 reads LQKENI. The J gene is TRBJ1-1, the V gene TRBV18; no definite D call. This sequence was found in a female donor in good health, serving as a healthy control. The sample was memory CD4+ T cells from blood. The CDR3 DNA follows: TGTGCCAGCTCACCGACTTTTGACACTGAAGCTTTCTTT. Translating gives CASSPTFDTEAFF.